Shown below are 18 T cell receptor beta chains from a single sample sequenced in a study of PD-1 blockade in classical Hodgkin lymphoma. TCRdb keeps only in-frame clones here, not all; method: immunoSEQ multiplex PCR. The table shows tens of thousands of clones, with about 80% occurring only once. The time point here: cycle 4 day 1 (C4D1), after around six weeks of nivolumab. Relapse after autologous stem cell transplantation occurred in every patient, and brentuximab vedotin exposure varied. The sample here was peripheral blood mononuclear cells (PBMCs), taken before the fourth cycle of nivolumab. These receptors came from a human donor with classical Hodgkin lymphoma.

Only a few counts were recorded for this clone. This chain links TRBV5-1 with TRBJ1-2; D uncertain. Between the trimmed V and J ends, which lost 0 bases and 4 bases, there was a span of 13 bases. The CDR3 consists of 15 residues. Germline-derived CDR1 and CDR2 are SGHRS and YFSETQ. The CDR3 is CASSLDGIRGYGYTF. The CDR3 DNA follows: TGCGCCAGCAGCTTGGATGGGATTCGAGGCTATGGCTACACCTTC.

This clone appeared once. This chain links TRBV28 with TRBJ2-3, with 7 bases identical to TRBD1. The ends lost 4 bases at V and 2 bases at J; junction bases unmatched: 3. The CDR3 runs 14 residues. Germline CDR1 and CDR2: MDHEN and SYDVKM. The CDR3 DNA reads TGTGCCAGCAGTTCAGGACAGGACACAGATACGCAGTATTTT. Its translation is CASSSGQDTDTQYF. Full variable domain (missing parts from reference TRBV28 and TRBJ2-3): DVKVTQSSRYLVKRTGEKVFLECVQDMDHENMFWYRQDPGLGLRLIYFSYDVKMKEKGDIPEGYSVSREKKERFSLILESASTNQTSMYLCASSSGQDTDTQYFGPGTRLTVL.

The V call is TRBV27, the J call TRBJ1-2; D ambiguous. The V gene's germline CDR1 is MNHEY and CDR2 SMNVEV (reference sequence). CDR3 length equals 12 residues. V shed 6 bases and J shed 3 bases, with 8 bases lying between them. In DNA, the CDR3 is TGTGCCAGCAGGGGTTTAGACTATGGCTACACCTTC. Its translation: CASRGLDYGYTF.

This chain uses TRBV28 with TRBJ2-3; perhaps TRBD1 as D (6 bases). Trimming stripped 2 bases from V and 5 bases from J, with 14 bases between. CDR1 is MDHEN, CDR2 SYDVKM, per germline. The CDR3 covers 15 residues. The CDR3 nucleotides read TGTGCCAGCAGTTTAGGGACACGACGGGGAGATACGCAGTATTTT. This encodes CASSLGTRRGDTQYF.

The rearrangement joins TRBV27 to TRBJ1-2; D is undetermined. CDR3 length equals 13 residues. Germline V gene sequence: CDR1 MNHEY, CDR2 SMNVEV (reference sequence). V gave up 7 bases and J gave up 7 bases, with 16 bases separating them. The CDR3 DNA follows: TGTGCCAGCAAGCGAGGAGGAGGAGGTGGCTACACCTTC. It translates to CASKRGGGGGYTF.

The chain combines TRBV2 with TRBJ2-7; 10 bases align to TRBD2. CDR1 is SNHLY, CDR2 FYNNEI, per germline. With 7 bases clipped from V and 3 bases from J, the junction kept 6 bases outside the gene matches. The CDR3 contains 14 residues. CDR3 sequence (DNA): TGTGCCAGCACGATACTAGCGGGGAACTACGAGCAGTACTTC. It specifies CASTILAGNYEQYF.

This chain uses TRBV6-5 with TRBJ2-1; D is undetermined. The CDR3 totals 12 residues. The ends were cut back, 5 bases at V and 7 bases at J, with 9 bases in the middle. CDR1 is MNHEY, CDR2 SVGAGI, per germline. The CDR3 sequence: CASSPTPNEQFF. CDR3 sequence (DNA): TGTGCCAGCAGTCCAACACCAAATGAGCAGTTCTTC.

This clone occurred once. J is TRBJ2-1 and V is TRBV27; 9 bases are shared with TRBD2. Losses at the gene ends were 6 bases for V and 10 bases for J; bases not matched to a gene: 13. The CDR3 loop spans 15 amino acids. Germline values: CDR1 MNHEY, CDR2 SMNVEV (reference sequence). The CDR3, as DNA: TGTGCCAGCAGCCCCGGTTTAGCGGGGGATAGCGAGCAGTTCTTC. Its protein is CASSPGLAGDSEQFF.

The V and J genes are TRBV11-1 and TRBJ2-7, with a possible D match to TRBD2 (5 bases). The CDR3 spans 13 residues. V lost 8 bases to trimming and J lost 4 bases, with 15 bases between them. The germline V gene has CDR1 SGHAT and CDR2 FQDESV (reference sequence). The chain's CDR3 is CASSDIRDYEQYF. The CDR3, as DNA: TGTGCCAGCTCCGACATCCGGGATTACGAGCAGTACTTC.

This sequence joins TRBV19 and TRBJ1-5, with D unclear. Per the germline V gene, CDR1 is LNHDA and CDR2 is SQIVND (reference sequence). The CDR3 covers 16 residues. The V and J ends lost 5 bases and 7 bases respectively, with 21 bases between them. In nucleotides, the CDR3 is TGTGCCAGTAGTTTAAGAGAAACGATCCAGGACCAGCCCCAGCATTTT. Protein sequence: CASSLRETIQDQPQHF.

By its share, this clone is medium-sized. This rearrangement joins TRBV10-3 to TRBJ2-7; 12 positions match TRBD1. The CDR3 length is 15 residues. Unmatched junction bases numbered 8, after V lost 5 bases and J lost 6 bases. Germline V gene lookup returns CDR1 ENHRY and CDR2 SYGVKD. CDR3 bases: TGTGCCATCAGTACCCCGGGACAGGGGGCAACCGAGCAGTACTTC. Translation: CAISTPGQGATEQYF.

The sample holds a few counts of this clone. Other DNA sequences within the sample encode an identical CDR3. V usage is TRBV6-6 and J usage is TRBJ2-1; D is undetermined. The CDR3 has 14 amino acids. V lost 0 bases to trimming and J lost 3 bases, with 6 bases between them. The V gene's germline CDR1 is MNHNY and CDR2 SVGAGI (reference sequence). In DNA, the CDR3 is TGTGCCAGCAGTTACTCTAGGGTCTACAATGAGCAGTTCTTC. It translates to CASSYSRVYNEQFF.

The V gene is TRBV7-9, the J gene TRBJ2-2; TRBD1 agrees at 11 bases. The CDR3 loop spans 15 amino acids. J was trimmed by 6 bases and V by 2 bases; bases with no gene match: 2. CDR1 is SEHNR and CDR2 is FQNEAQ in the germline V gene (reference sequence). The CDR3 DNA reads TGTGCCAGCAGCTTATCGGACAGGGGGCCCGGGGAGCTGTTTTTT. Its protein product is CASSLSDRGPGELFF.

The chain is built from TRBV16 and TRBJ1-2; 7 bases agree with TRBD1. The CDR3 length is 15 residues. CDR1 KGHSY and CDR2 FQNENV come from the germline V gene. The J segment lost 4 bases and the V segment lost 3 bases, leaving 8 bases of the junction unmatched. The chain's CDR3 is CASSQTTGWGYGYTF. CDR3 coding DNA: TGTGCCAGCAGCCAGACGACAGGGTGGGGCTATGGCTACACCTTC.

V usage is TRBV2 and J usage is TRBJ2-3, with a possible D match to TRBD1 (6 bases). The germline V gene encodes CDR1 SNHLY and CDR2 FYNNEI. Trimming pared 5 bases from V and 0 bases from J, leaving 12 bases between. The CDR3 extends over 15 amino acids. In DNA form, the CDR3 reads TGTGCCAGCAGTTGGACAGACTCTAGCACAGATACGCAGTATTTT. Its translation is CASSWTDSSTDTQYF.

The genes are TRBV19 and TRBJ1-1; no reliable D call. Germline lookup yields CDR1 LNHDA and CDR2 SQIVND (reference sequence). The V end was cut by 5 bases, the J end by 1 base, with 8 bases between. This CDR3 is built from 13 residues. CDR3: CASSQKRNTEAFF. As DNA, the CDR3 is TGTGCCAGTAGTCAGAAACGGAACACTGAAGCTTTCTTT.

V usage is TRBV14 and J usage is TRBJ2-2; TRBD2 agrees at 8 bases. V gave up 3 bases and J gave up 0 bases; unmatched junction bases: 12. The germline V gene has CDR1 SGHDN and CDR2 FVKESK. This CDR3 contains 19 residues. The CDR3 coding sequence is TGTGCCAGCAGCCACCTCCTATCTAGCGGGCCGGCGAACACCGGGGAGCTGTTTTTT. Translated, it gives CASSHLLSSGPANTGELFF.

The gene calls are TRBV4-3 and TRBJ1-1, with D maybe TRBD1 (5 bases). V dropped 0 bases and J dropped 3 bases, with 17 bases sitting between them. Germline V CDR1 and CDR2: LGHNA, YSLEER. CDR3 size: 17 residues. The CDR3 is CASSQDRTIGWDTEAFF. The CDR3 region has the DNA TGCGCCAGCAGCCAAGACAGGACAATCGGGTGGGACACTGAAGCTTTCTTT.